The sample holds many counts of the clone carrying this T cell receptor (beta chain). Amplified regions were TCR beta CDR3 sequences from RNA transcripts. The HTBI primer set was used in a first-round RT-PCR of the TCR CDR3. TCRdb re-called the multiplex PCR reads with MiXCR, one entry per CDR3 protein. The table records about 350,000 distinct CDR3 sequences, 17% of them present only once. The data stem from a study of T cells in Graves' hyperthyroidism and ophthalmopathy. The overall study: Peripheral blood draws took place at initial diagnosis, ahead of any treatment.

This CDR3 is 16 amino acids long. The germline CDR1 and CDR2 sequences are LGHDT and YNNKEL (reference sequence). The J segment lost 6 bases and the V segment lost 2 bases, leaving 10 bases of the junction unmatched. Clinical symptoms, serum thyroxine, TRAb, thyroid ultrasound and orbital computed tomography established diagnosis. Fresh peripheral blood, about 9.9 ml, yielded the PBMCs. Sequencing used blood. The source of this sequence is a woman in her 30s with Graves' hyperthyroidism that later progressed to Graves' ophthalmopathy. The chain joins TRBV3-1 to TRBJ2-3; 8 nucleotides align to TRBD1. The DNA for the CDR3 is TGTGCCAGCAGCCAAATAAGGACAGGGTATTTGGATACGCAGTATTTT. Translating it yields CASSQIRTGYLDTQYF.